The 24 T cell receptor beta chains below were found in one sample sequenced in a study of blood T cell repertoires in COVID-19. Generated by immunoSEQ multiplex PCR, the TCRdb table keeps only in-frame clones and is missing some. Of approximately 99,000 clones in the sample, roughly 86% were seen once. Sequenced material: peripheral blood. The receptors come from an older woman in a cohort sampled during active or convalescent COVID-19.

This clone came up once. This chain uses TRBV5-1 with TRBJ2-3, with TRBD2 matching 11 bases. Germline V lookup: CDR1 SGHRS, CDR2 YFSETQ. V was clipped by 2 bases and J by 2 bases; unmatched bases: 4. This CDR3 comprises 16 residues. CDR3: CASSFTSGSYTDTQYF. DNA of the CDR3: TGCGCCAGCAGCTTTACTAGCGGGAGTTACACAGATACGCAGTATTTT.

The chain carries TRBV4-1 and TRBJ2-3; D gene uncertain. V was cut by 1 base and J by 0 bases, with 8 bases left in between. Germline CDR1 reads MGHRA; CDR2 reads YSYEKL. The CDR3 runs to 15 residues. Here the CDR3 reads CASSQVYSSTDTQYF. The CDR3 region has the DNA TGCGCCAGCAGCCAAGTGTATAGCAGCACAGATACGCAGTATTTT.

This clone was observed a single time. V is TRBV5-5 and J is TRBJ1-2; TRBD1 aligns across 7 bases. This CDR3 spans 16 amino acids. CDR1 and CDR2 (germline): SGHKS, YYEKEE (reference sequence). Losses at the gene ends were 3 bases for V and 6 bases for J; bases not matched to a gene: 14. This CDR3 reads CASSWHDGTVFDGYTF. The CDR3 nucleotides read TGTGCCAGCAGCTGGCATGACGGGACAGTTTTTGATGGCTACACCTTC.

This clone occurred once. The chain joins TRBV11-3 to TRBJ1-2; TRBD1 matches at 7 bases. This CDR3 has 14 amino acids. The ends lost 5 bases at V and 6 bases at J; junction bases unmatched: 9. CDR1 SGHNT and CDR2 YENEEA come from the germline V gene. CDR3 in DNA: TGTGCCAGCAGCCTAAATCCCAGGGGGGATGGCTACACCTTC. It specifies CASSLNPRGDGYTF.

This chain uses TRBV29-1 with TRBJ2-1; D remains unclear. The CDR3 runs 11 residues. In germline, CDR1 is SQVTM, CDR2 ANQGSEA. The V and J ends lost 4 bases and 6 bases respectively, with 7 bases between them. The CDR3 sequence is CSVVAPNEQFF. CDR3 coding DNA: TGCAGCGTTGTAGCCCCCAATGAGCAGTTCTTC.

The chain carries TRBV18 and TRBJ1-5, with TRBD1 matching 11 bases. The CDR3 extends over 15 amino acids. Trimming took 2 bases from V and 4 from J; bases not matched to a gene: 1. The V gene's germline CDR1 is KGHSH and CDR2 LQKENI. CDR3 loop: CASSPGQGANQPQHF. CDR3 nucleotide sequence: TGTGCCAGCTCACCAGGACAGGGGGCAAATCAGCCCCAGCATTTT.

The V call is TRBV27, the J call TRBJ2-1; 13 positions agree with TRBD2. This CDR3 has 17 amino acids. V was clipped by 5 bases and J by 7 bases; unmatched bases: 11. Germline V gives CDR1 MNHEY, CDR2 SMNVEV (reference sequence). The CDR3 loop is CASSMGLAGWQPNEQFF. The CDR3 coding sequence is TGTGCCAGCAGTATGGGACTAGCGGGATGGCAGCCTAATGAGCAGTTCTTC.

J is TRBJ2-1 and V is TRBV3-1 (or the pseudogene TRBV3-2); possibly TRBD2 for D (5 bases). The CDR3 length is 14 residues. CDR1 is LGHDT, CDR2 YNNKEL, per germline (reference sequence). V was shortened by 1 base and J by 6 bases, with 10 bases between the two germline ends. The CDR3 DNA sequence: TGTGCCAGCAGCCAAGGCGCGCTAGCCAATGAGCAGTTCTTC. Amino acids: CASSQGALANEQFF.

The CDR3 region is CASSVVGGGTYNEQFF. The CDR3 nucleotides read TGTGCCAGCAGCGTAGTGGGAGGGGGGACCTACAATGAGCAGTTCTTC. The rearrangement uses TRBV9 and TRBJ2-1; a weak D match, TRBD2 (7 bases). Germline loops: CDR1 SGDLS, CDR2 YYNGEE. This CDR3 comprises 16 residues. V gave up 0 bases and J gave up 2 bases, with 12 bases separating them.

This chain joins TRBV28 and TRBJ2-6, with a possible D match to TRBD1 (5 bases). The germline V gene has CDR1 MDHEN and CDR2 SYDVKM. The CDR3 totals 15 residues. Trimming shortened V by 2 bases and J by 0 bases, and 5 bases separated the two germline ends. The CDR3 is CASSLRGSGANVLTF. The CDR3 DNA follows: TGTGCCAGCAGTTTAAGGGGCTCTGGGGCCAACGTCCTGACTTTC.

The chain recombines TRBV5-6 with TRBJ1-2, with 7 positions matching TRBD1. From germline, CDR1 is SGHDT and CDR2 YYEEEE. CDR3 length: 14 amino acids. V lost 4 bases and J lost 6; bases outside the gene matches: 9. DNA of the CDR3: TGTGCCAGCAGCGGTAAAGGGGGCGGGGATGGCTACACCTTC. It yields the protein CASSGKGGGDGYTF.

This chain joins TRBV30 and TRBJ1-4; D gene ambiguous. Deletions cut 0 bases from V and 8 bases from J, with 13 bases between. Germline-derived CDR1 and CDR2 are GTSNPN and SVGIG (reference sequence). The CDR3 length is 14 residues. CDR3 sequence reads: CAWSVRNAGEKLFF. The CDR3 region has the DNA TGTGCCTGGAGTGTACGGAATGCGGGGGAAAAACTGTTTTTT.

The CDR3 sequence is CATSAGTGGAKLFF. The CDR3 region has the DNA TGTGCCACCAGTGCTGGGACAGGGGGGGCAAAACTGTTTTTT. V is TRBV24-1 and J is TRBJ1-4; 11 bases line up with TRBD1. This CDR3 comprises 14 residues. Germline V gives CDR1 KGHDR, CDR2 SFDVKD. J lost 10 bases, V lost 5 bases, and 5 bases had no gene match.

A few counts support this clone. The rearrangement uses TRBV28 and TRBJ1-1; D perhaps matches TRBD1 (5 bases). The CDR3 totals 14 residues. From germline, CDR1 is MDHEN and CDR2 SYDVKM. The germline V and J ends were trimmed by 3 bases and 3 bases, with 11 bases remaining between them. The CDR3 protein is CASSFPGGYTEAFF. As DNA, the CDR3 is TGTGCCAGCAGTTTCCCGGGGGGGTACACTGAAGCTTTCTTT.

The chain carries TRBV6-5 and TRBJ2-1; 7 bases are shared with TRBD2. The CDR3 extends over 15 amino acids. Germline values: CDR1 MNHEY, CDR2 SVGAGI. V gave up 2 bases and J gave up 8 bases; unmatched junction bases: 9. This CDR3 reads CASSYGGEGRYEQFF. CDR3 in DNA: TGTGCCAGCAGTTACGGGGGGGAGGGCCGTTATGAGCAGTTCTTC.

This clone was counted only a few times. The V gene is TRBV5-1, the J gene TRBJ1-1; D may be TRBD1 (5 bases). The CDR3 contains 14 residues. The germline V gene has CDR1 SGHRS and CDR2 YFSETQ. The V end lost 5 bases, the J end lost 2 bases, and 13 bases lay between the germline ends. CDR3 in DNA: TGCGCCAGCAGTCTGCAAAGGGGCAACACTGAAGCTTTCTTT. This translates into CASSLQRGNTEAFF.

The chain recombines TRBV21-1 with TRBJ1-2; no DNA check was done on the table's D call, TRBD1. TRBV21-1 is annotated as a pseudogene. The CDR3 spans 16 residues. The CDR3 DNA sequence: TGTGCCAGCAGCAAAGAGATAGGGCCGACAGGAGATGGCTACACCTTC. It specifies CASSKEIGPTGDGYTF.

The chain joins TRBV4-2 to TRBJ2-3; D is perhaps TRBD2 (6 bases). The V and J ends lost 3 bases and 1 base respectively, with 17 bases between them. From germline, CDR1 is LGHNA and CDR2 YNFKEQ. The CDR3 runs to 17 residues. CDR3 sequence: CASSHLFTGVGTDTQYF. The CDR3 bases are TGTGCCAGCAGCCATCTTTTCACGGGGGTAGGCACAGATACGCAGTATTTT.

V gene TRBV12-3 or TRBV12-4 combines with J gene TRBJ1-2, with 11 bases identical to TRBD1. The CDR3 is 13 residues long. V lost 7 bases to trimming and J lost 7 bases; unmatched junction nucleotides: 5. CDR3 bases: TGTGCCAGCACCGGACAGGGGGCGCCTGGCTACACCTTC. Residues: CASTGQGAPGYTF.

V is TRBV6-5 and J is TRBJ2-1; tentative D call: TRBD1 (6 bases). The CDR3 is made up of 15 amino acids. Germline V gene lookup returns CDR1 MNHEY and CDR2 SVGAGI. Trimming took 4 bases from V and 3 from J, leaving 13 bases between them. The CDR3 DNA is TGTGCCAGCAGTTCCGAGACAGGCCTCTACAATGAGCAGTTCTTC. Translated: CASSSETGLYNEQFF.

This chain joins TRBV5-1 and TRBJ2-5, with 7 bases matching TRBD1. The CDR3 length is 13 residues. V shed 4 bases and J 2 bases; nucleotides not matched to a gene: 2. Germline CDR1 reads SGHRS; CDR2 reads YFSETQ. CDR3 bases: TGCGCCAGCAGCGTGACAGGGCAAGAGACCCAGTACTTC. As protein: CASSVTGQETQYF.

This clone was observed at least ten times. The identical CDR3 is also encoded by other nucleotide sequences in the sample. The J gene is TRBJ2-7, the V gene TRBV11-2; 11 bases map to TRBD2. The germline V gene has CDR1 SGHAT and CDR2 FQNNGV. This CDR3 has 15 amino acids. After removal of 3 bases from V and 0 bases from J, the junction contained 1 base not matched to a gene. As DNA, the CDR3 is TGTGCCAGCAGCTTTGGGACTAGCGGCTCCTACGAGCAGTACTTC. Residues: CASSFGTSGSYEQYF. Supplemented by reference TRBV11-2 and TRBJ2-7, the full variable domain reads EAGVAQSPRYKIIEKRQSVAFWCNPISGHATLYWYQQILGQGPKLLIQFQNNGVVDDSQLPKDRFSAERLKGVDSTLKIQPAKLEDSAVYLCASSFGTSGSYEQYFGPGTRLTVT.

The chain uses TRBV9 and TRBJ1-3; D uncertain. V lost 5 bases and J 4 bases, leaving 4 bases between the germline ends. Germline CDR1 reads SGDLS; CDR2 reads YYNGEE. This CDR3 spans 11 amino acids. The chain's CDR3 is CASRQGNTIYF. The CDR3 region has the DNA TGTGCCAGCAGACAGGGAAACACCATATATTTT.

V and J are TRBV6-2 or TRBV6-3 and TRBJ1-5, with no clear D. In germline, CDR1 is MNHEY, CDR2 SVGEGT. CDR3 length equals 15 residues. V lost 2 bases to trimming and J lost 2 bases, with 10 bases between them. The chain's CDR3 is CASSYDPGGNQPQHF. Written as DNA, the CDR3 is TGTGCCAGCAGTTACGACCCCGGGGGCAATCAGCCCCAGCATTTT.